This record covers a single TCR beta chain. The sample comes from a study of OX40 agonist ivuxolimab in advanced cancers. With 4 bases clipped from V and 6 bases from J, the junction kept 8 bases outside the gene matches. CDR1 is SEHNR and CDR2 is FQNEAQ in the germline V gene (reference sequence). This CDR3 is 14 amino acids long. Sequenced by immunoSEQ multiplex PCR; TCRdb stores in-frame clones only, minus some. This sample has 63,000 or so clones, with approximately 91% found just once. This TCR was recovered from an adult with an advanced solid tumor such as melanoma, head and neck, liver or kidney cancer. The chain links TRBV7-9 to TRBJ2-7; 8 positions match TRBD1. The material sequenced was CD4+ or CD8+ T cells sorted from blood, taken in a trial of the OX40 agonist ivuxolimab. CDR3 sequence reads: CASSSETTGVEQYV. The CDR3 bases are TGTGCCAGCAGCTCTGAGACGACAGGGGTCGAGCAGTACGTC.